The 5 T cell receptor beta chains reported below all come from one sample, sequenced in a study of shared T cell receptors in the human thymus (dated by TCRdb to about 2021). The method behind the library was the immunoSEQ multiplex PCR assay. TCRdb provides this immuneACCESS table in a form limited to in-frame rearrangements. Some clones are lacking; in checked studies, under half of them reflect an unresolved V gene, and why the rest are absent is not known. Within this sample are more than 550,000 clones, with 87% of them counted one time only. Under 0.01% of the sample belongs to the ten largest clones. The sample was also reused in another study, on human thymus T cells.

The sequencing input was thymocytes. These receptors were obtained from a boy in the first two years of life with a congenital heart defect. Donor details come from another sample of the same person, matched by shared clones.

The chain is built from TRBV19 and TRBJ2-1; weak D call: TRBD1 (7 bases). V lost 6 bases, J lost 6 bases, and 18 bases lay in between. Germline V gene sequence: CDR1 LNHDA, CDR2 SQIVND (reference sequence). CDR3 length: 15 amino acids. As DNA, the CDR3 is TGTGCCAGTAGCACGACAGGGAGGAACCCCAATGAGCAGTTCTTC. Amino acids: CASSTTGRNPNEQFF.

This clone has only a few counts. The J gene is TRBJ1-1, the V gene TRBV20-1; D not resolved. Germline V gene sequence: CDR1 DFQATT, CDR2 SNEGSKA (reference sequence). The CDR3 has 8 amino acids. CDR3 loop: CSPGEAFF. In nucleotides, the CDR3 is TGCAGCCCGGGAGAAGCTTTCTTT.

The chain is built from TRBV28 and TRBJ1-1; TRBD1 aligns across 9 bases. This CDR3 comprises 12 residues. V lost 5 bases to trimming and J lost 11 bases; unmatched junction nucleotides: 6. Per the germline V gene, CDR1 is MDHEN and CDR2 is SYDVKM. The CDR3 DNA reads as TGTGCCAGCAGTGGGGAACAGGGGGCCGCTTTCTTT. It codes for CASSGEQGAAFF.

CDR3 coding DNA: TGCGCCAGCAGCACCTTAGACAGGGTCTACGAGCAGTACTTC. This translates into CASSTLDRVYEQYF. The J gene is TRBJ2-7, the V gene TRBV5-1, with TRBD1 matching over 7 bases. CDR1 and CDR2 (germline): SGHRS, YFSETQ. The CDR3 covers 14 residues. Germline trimming cut 4 bases from V and 3 bases from J; bases unmatched to any gene: 7.

The chain combines TRBV6-5 with TRBJ2-7, with TRBD1 matching over 8 bases. Unmatched junction bases numbered 10, after V lost 7 bases and J lost 2 bases. CDR3 length: 15 amino acids. Germline V gives CDR1 MNHEY, CDR2 SVGAGI. The CDR3 protein is CASTLDRDNTYEQYF. The CDR3 DNA reads as TGTGCCAGCACCCTGGACAGGGATAATACCTACGAGCAGTACTTC.